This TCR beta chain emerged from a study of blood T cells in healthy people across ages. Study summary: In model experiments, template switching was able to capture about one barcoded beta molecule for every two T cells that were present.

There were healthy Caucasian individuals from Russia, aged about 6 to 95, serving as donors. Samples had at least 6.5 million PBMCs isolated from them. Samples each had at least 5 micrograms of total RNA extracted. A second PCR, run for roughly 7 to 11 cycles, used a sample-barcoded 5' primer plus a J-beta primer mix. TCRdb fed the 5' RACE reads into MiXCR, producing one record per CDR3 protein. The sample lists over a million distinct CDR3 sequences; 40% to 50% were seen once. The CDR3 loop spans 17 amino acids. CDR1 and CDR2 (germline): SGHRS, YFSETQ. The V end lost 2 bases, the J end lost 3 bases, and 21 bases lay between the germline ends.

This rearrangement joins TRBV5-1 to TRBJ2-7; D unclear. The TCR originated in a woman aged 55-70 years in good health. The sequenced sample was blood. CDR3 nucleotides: TGCGCCAGCAGCTTTAACCCAAACGGGCAGAGCTACTACGAGCAGTACTTC. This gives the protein CASSFNPNGQSYYEQYF.